These T cell receptor beta chains were read from a single sample in a study of blood T cell repertoires in COVID-19. Clones were sequenced by immunoSEQ multiplex PCR, and TCRdb holds only the in-frame ones, with some missing. This sample has approximately 230,000 clones, with 80% to 90% found just once. Specimen: peripheral blood. The receptors derive from a man older than 75 with acute or convalescent COVID-19. CDR3s include the opening cysteine and the closing phenylalanine or tryptophan. Fields, in order: J gene, D gene, clone size, V gene, CDR3 protein, CDR3 DNA. The D gene is left open where the match is weak. A row's size may be missing; if present it is once, few, many or a size class.

TRBJ2-2 | NA | NA | TRBV7-2 | CASSSQAGRGTGELFF | TGTGCCAGCAGCTCACAAGCAGGAAGAGGGACCGGGGAGCTGTTTTTT
TRBJ2-6 | NA | NA | TRBV7-3 | CASSSVPSGANVLTF | TGTGCCAGCAGCTCTGTTCCCTCTGGGGCCAACGTCCTGACTTTC
TRBJ2-2 | NA | NA | TRBV23-1 | CASSGPNSATNTGELFF | TGCGCCAGCAGCGGCCCAAATAGCGCCACGAACACCGGGGAGCTGTTTTTT
TRBJ2-7 | NA | NA | TRBV7-9 | CASSPLRTASYEQYF | TGTGCCAGCAGCCCCCTCCGGACAGCCTCCTACGAGCAGTACTTC
TRBJ2-2 | NA | NA | TRBV24-1 | CATSEFLSWNTGELFF | TGTGCCACCAGTGAGTTCCTTTCTTGGAACACCGGGGAGCTGTTTTTT
TRBJ1-2 | TRBD1 | NA | TRBV6-2/TRBV6-3 | CASSYSTGGINYGYTF | TGTGCCAGCAGTTACTCGACAGGGGGCATTAACTATGGCTACACCTTC
TRBJ2-5 | NA | NA | TRBV14 | CASSLGSSEETQYF | TGTGCCAGCAGCCTTGGCTCCTCCGAAGAGACCCAGTACTTC
TRBJ2-3 | TRBD2 | NA | TRBV11-2 | CASSLAATGGLPGHTQYF | TGTGCCAGCAGCTTAGCCGCTACGGGGGGGCTTCCCGGGCATACGCAGTATTTT
TRBJ1-2 | TRBD1 | NA | TRBV29-1 | CSVGQGAYGYTF | TGCAGCGTGGGACAGGGGGCATATGGCTACACCTTC
TRBJ1-6 | NA | NA | TRBV6-5 | CASSYGGSNSPLHF | TGTGCCAGCAGTTACGGGGGGTCTAATTCACCCCTCCACTTT
TRBJ2-3 | TRBD2 | NA | TRBV7-9 | CASSPRLAITDTQYF | TGTGCCAGCAGCCCCCGACTAGCGATCACAGATACGCAGTATTTT
TRBJ2-5 | NA | NA | TRBV9 | CASSVDGGHQETQYF | TGTGCCAGCAGCGTAGACGGGGGACACCAAGAGACCCAGTACTTC
TRBJ1-6 | TRBD1 | NA | TRBV6-5 | CASSYSQGAYSPLHF | TGTGCCAGCAGTTACTCACAGGGGGCATATTCACCCCTCCACTTT
TRBJ2-7 | TRBD1 | NA | TRBV14 | CASRTGTEPYEQYF | TGTGCCAGCAGAACCGGGACAGAACCCTACGAGCAGTACTTC
TRBJ2-7 | NA | NA | TRBV28 | CASSPRGTGGPGEQYF | TGTGCCAGCAGTCCGCGGGGGACAGGCGGGCCGGGCGAGCAGTACTTC
TRBJ2-3 | TRBD2 | NA | TRBV6-5 | CASSLLAGMRTDTQYF | TGTGCCAGCAGTTTACTAGCGGGAATGCGCACAGATACGCAGTATTTT
TRBJ2-3 | NA | NA | TRBV19 | CASRIDNTDTQYF | TGTGCCAGTAGGATTGACAACACAGATACGCAGTATTTT
TRBJ2-1 | TRBD2 | NA | TRBV19 | CASSILAGIRQFF | TGTGCCAGTAGTATTCTAGCGGGAATCCGGCAGTTCTTC
TRBJ1-2 | TRBD1 | NA | TRBV5-6 | CASSSRGGRAYGYTF | TGTGCCAGCAGCTCGAGAGGGGGCAGGGCTTATGGCTACACCTTC
TRBJ2-7 | TRBD2 | NA | TRBV7-2 | CASSSSGGYEQYF | TGTGCCAGCAGCTCCTCGGGGGGTTACGAGCAGTACTTC
TRBJ2-7 | NA | NA | TRBV29-1 | CSVGAAGANYEQYF | TGCAGCGTTGGGGCGGCAGGGGCAAACTACGAGCAGTACTTC
TRBJ2-3 | TRBD2 | NA | TRBV24-1 | CATSGVAGSTDTQYF | TGTGCCACCAGTGGGGTAGCGGGATCGACAGATACGCAGTATTTT
TRBJ2-7 | TRBD2 | few | TRBV7-9 | CASSLRDYPSEQYF | TGTGCCAGCAGCCTCCGGGACTACCCCTCCGAGCAGTACTTC
TRBJ1-1 | NA | NA | TRBV9 | CASSRDPAGSTEAFF | TGTGCCAGCAGTCGTGACCCCGCGGGGAGCACTGAAGCTTTCTTT
TRBJ1-6 | TRBD1 | NA | TRBV5-6 | CASIRTGENSPLHF | TGTGCCAGCATCCGGACAGGGGAGAATTCACCCCTCCACTTT
TRBJ1-2 | TRBD1 | many | TRBV5-4 | CASSPRGGQGGYGYTF | TGTGCCAGCAGCCCCCGCGGGGGACAGGGCGGGTATGGCTACACCTTC
TRBJ1-6 | NA | NA | TRBV28 | CASKTRSSYNSPLHF | TGTGCCAGCAAGACCCGGAGCTCCTATAATTCACCCCTCCACTTT
TRBJ2-1 | TRBD1 | NA | TRBV7-9 | CASSYPDRGGGEQFF | TGTGCCAGCAGCTACCCGGACAGGGGGGGAGGCGAGCAGTTCTTC
TRBJ2-7 | NA | NA | TRBV9 | CASSVEAGRSYEQYF | TGTGCCAGCAGCGTAGAGGCAGGCCGCTCCTACGAGCAGTACTTC
TRBJ1-2 | NA | once | TRBV19 | CASSMAATNYGYTF | TGTGCCAGTAGTATGGCAGCGACTAACTATGGCTACACCTTC
TRBJ2-5 | NA | NA | TRBV7-3 | CASSRGLGETQYF | TGTGCCAGCAGTCGGGGTCTCGGGGAGACCCAGTACTTC
TRBJ2-7 | NA | NA | TRBV2 | CASRGLGYEQYF | TGTGCCAGTCGGGGGTTAGGCTACGAGCAGTACTTC
TRBJ2-3 | NA | NA | TRBV23-1 | CASSHPDITDTQYF | TGCGCCAGCAGTCACCCGGACATCACAGATACGCAGTATTTT
TRBJ1-2 | NA | NA | TRBV3-1/TRBV3-2 | CASSQDPGQNYGYTF | TGTGCCAGCAGCCAAGATCCGGGACAAAACTATGGCTACACCTTC
TRBJ1-2 | TRBD1 | once | TRBV28 | CASSRSDRALLGGYTF | TGTGCCAGCAGCCGATCCGACAGGGCCCTCTTGGGAGGCTACACCTTC
TRBJ1-3 | NA | once | TRBV18 | CASSPMVDTGNTIYF | TGTGCCAGCTCACCAATGGTTGACACCGGAAACACCATATATTTT
TRBJ2-7 | NA | NA | TRBV19 | CASSMGGQSYEQYF | TGTGCCAGTAGTATGGGGGGACAGAGCTACGAGCAGTACTTC
TRBJ1-1 | TRBD1 | few | TRBV4-3 | CASSRGQGNTEAFF | TGCGCCAGCAGCCGCGGACAGGGGAACACTGAAGCTTTCTTT
TRBJ1-2 | NA | NA | TRBV9 | CASSVGPGPNYGYTF | TGTGCCAGCAGCGTAGGTCCAGGGCCAAACTATGGCTACACCTTC
TRBJ2-5 | TRBD2 | NA | TRBV9 | CASSVSPAGVIQETQYF | TGTGCCAGCAGCGTATCTCCAGCGGGGGTGATCCAAGAGACCCAGTACTTC